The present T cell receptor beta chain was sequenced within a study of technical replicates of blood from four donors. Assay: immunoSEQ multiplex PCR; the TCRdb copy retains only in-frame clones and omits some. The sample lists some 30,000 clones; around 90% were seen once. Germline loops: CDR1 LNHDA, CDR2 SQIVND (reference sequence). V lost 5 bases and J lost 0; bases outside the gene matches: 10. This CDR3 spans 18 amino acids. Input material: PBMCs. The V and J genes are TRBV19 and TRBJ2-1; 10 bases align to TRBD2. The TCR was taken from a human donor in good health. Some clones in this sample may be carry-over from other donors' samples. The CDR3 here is CASSDFLAGVFSYNEQFF. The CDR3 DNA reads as TGTGCCAGTAGTGATTTCCTAGCGGGAGTTTTCTCCTACAATGAGCAGTTCTTC.